The 14 T cell receptor beta chains below were found in one sample sequenced in a study of T cells in Graves' hyperthyroidism and ophthalmopathy. RNA transcripts gave rise to amplified TCR beta CDR3 regions. HTBI primers drove first-round RT-PCR of the TCR CDR3. In TCRdb, the multiplex PCR reads were re-called with MiXCR into one record per CDR3 protein. The sample includes around 380,000 distinct CDR3 sequences, roughly 13% of them seen just once. Sequencing was done on a sample of blood. These receptors were collected from a man aged 25 to 40 with Graves' hyperthyroidism that later progressed to Graves' ophthalmopathy.

This clonotype was seen only a few times. The chain has TRBV4-1 and TRBJ2-5; D is unresolved. The CDR3 spans 15 residues. Trimming took off 4 bases at V and 2 bases at J, with 14 bases between the two ends. Germline CDR1 reads MGHRA; CDR2 reads YSYEKL. The CDR3 reads CASSPKGPQQETQYF. Here the CDR3 DNA reads TGCGCCAGCAGCCCTAAAGGTCCCCAACAAGAGACCCAGTACTTC.

This clonotype occurred once. V and J are TRBV12-3 or TRBV12-4 and TRBJ1-1; 9 bases map to TRBD1. The CDR3 is 14 amino acids. Trimming took 6 bases from V and 4 from J; bases not matched to a gene: 6. The CDR3 here is CASRPGQGGTEAFF. CDR3 DNA: TGTGCCAGCAGGCCGGGACAGGGTGGCACTGAAGCTTTCTTT.

This chain uses TRBV7-2 with TRBJ1-5, with D perhaps TRBD1 (5 bases). The CDR3 is 15 residues long. Trimming took 4 bases from V and 7 from J, leaving 17 bases between them. CDR1 SGHTA and CDR2 FQGNSA come from the germline V gene. CDR3 loop: CASSYRGGDRQPQHF. As DNA, the CDR3 is TGTGCCAGCAGCTACCGGGGGGGGGATCGGCAGCCCCAGCATTTT. The variable domain in full, completed from reference TRBV7-2 and TRBJ1-5, reads GAGVSQSPSNKVTEKGKDVELRCDPISGHTALYWYRQSLGQGLEFLIYFQGNSAPDKSGLPSDRFSAERTGGSVSTLTIQRTQQEDSAVYLCASSYRGGDRQPQHFGDGTRLSIL.

This clonotype was counted a few times. The chain couples TRBV20-1 to TRBJ2-7, with 10 bases identical to TRBD2. The ends lost 0 bases at V and 0 bases at J; junction bases unmatched: 14. The CDR3 runs 19 residues. Germline CDR1 and CDR2: DFQATT and SNEGSKA (reference sequence). The CDR3 spells CSARDGGGSGGPSSYEQYF. CDR3 DNA: TGCAGTGCTAGAGATGGAGGGGGTAGCGGGGGGCCTAGCTCCTACGAGCAGTACTTC.

This clonotype was picked up a small number of times. This chain uses TRBV12-3 or TRBV12-4 with TRBJ1-2; TRBD1 is a possible D gene (6 bases). This CDR3 region has 13 residues. V lost 6 bases and J lost 9, with 17 bases in between. The CDR3 reads CASSLTTGRRYTF. The CDR3 DNA reads as TGTGCCAGCAGCCTGACGACAGGTCGGCGCTACACCTTC.

The chain carries TRBV12-5 and TRBJ1-6; D unresolved. The germline V and J ends were trimmed by 4 bases and 7 bases, with 8 bases remaining between them. This CDR3 comprises 13 residues. The germline CDR1 and CDR2 sequences are LGHNT and FRNRAP. The CDR3 DNA follows: TGTGCTAGTGGTTCGTCACTGAATTCACCCCTCCACTTT. Translation gives CASGSSLNSPLHF.

This clonotype showed up many times. This chain connects TRBV7-9 to TRBJ2-5, with D tentatively TRBD1 or TRBD2 (5 bases each). Germline lookup yields CDR1 SEHNR and CDR2 FQNEAQ (reference sequence). This CDR3 region has 16 residues. The V gene lost 5 bases and the J gene lost 3 bases, with 19 bases spanning the gap. CDR3 residues: CASSLRAGTEKETQYF. The CDR3, as DNA: TGTGCCAGCAGCCTACGAGCCGGGACGGAAAAAGAGACCCAGTACTTC.

This clonotype was picked up many times. This rearrangement joins TRBV28 to TRBJ2-5; possibly TRBD2 for D (6 bases). Trimming took off 5 bases at V and 4 bases at J, with 14 bases between the two ends. From germline, CDR1 is MDHEN and CDR2 SYDVKM. The CDR3 extends over 14 amino acids. In DNA form, the CDR3 reads TGTGCCAGCAGTCCGGGCGGGGCGGGAGAGACCCAGTACTTC. It yields the protein CASSPGGAGETQYF.

This clonotype came up many times. This sequence joins TRBV2 and TRBJ2-7, with 9 bases matching TRBD1. V shed 6 bases and J 9 bases; nucleotides not matched to a gene: 9. Germline V CDR1 and CDR2: SNHLY, FYNNEI. The length of the CDR3 is 13 residues. CDR3 DNA sequence: TGTGCCAGCAGACCCGGGACAGGGTTACGGCAGTACTTC. It specifies CASRPGTGLRQYF.

The V and J genes are TRBV7-9 and TRBJ1-5, with 8 bases lining up with TRBD1. The germline CDR1 and CDR2 sequences are SEHNR and FQNEAQ (reference sequence). The CDR3 runs 16 residues. The V gene end was trimmed by 3 bases and the J gene end by 7 bases; junction bases not matched to a gene: 11. CDR3 sequence reads: CASSLGDRIVIQPQHF. The CDR3 coding sequence is TGTGCCAGCAGCTTGGGGGACAGGATAGTTATCCAGCCCCAGCATTTT.

This rearrangement joins TRBV6-6 to TRBJ1-4; 9 positions agree with TRBD1. V was pared by 2 bases and J by 8 bases, with 6 bases of the junction left unmatched. The germline V gene has CDR1 MNHNY and CDR2 SVGAGI (reference sequence). CDR3 size: 15 residues. The CDR3 loop is CASSYPYRGREKLFF. The CDR3 DNA reads as TGTGCCAGCAGTTACCCCTACAGGGGGCGGGAAAAACTGTTTTTT.

CDR3 bases: TGTGCCACCAGCAGAGGGACAAATCAGCCCCAGCATTTT. Encoded protein: CATSRGTNQPQHF. This chain connects TRBV15 to TRBJ1-5, with D maybe TRBD1 (5 bases). Deletions cut 1 base from V and 4 bases from J, with 5 bases between. Germline-derived CDR1 and CDR2 are LNHNV and YYDKDF (reference sequence). The CDR3 is made up of 13 amino acids.

This clonotype was recorded a few times. The chain joins TRBV3-1 to TRBJ1-3; no clear D. Germline-derived CDR1 and CDR2 are LGHDT and YNNKEL (reference sequence). CDR3 length: 13 residues. V was shortened by 5 bases and J by 9 bases, with 14 bases between the two germline ends. The CDR3 reads CASSVTRWSTIYF. The CDR3 DNA reads TGTGCCAGCAGCGTAACACGTTGGAGCACCATATATTTT.

This clonotype was observed at least ten times. The chain couples TRBV6-1 to TRBJ2-7, with 7 bases lining up with TRBD1. Trimming cost V 2 bases and J 5 bases; bases outside gene matches: 9. This CDR3 is 15 amino acids long. CDR1 MNHNS and CDR2 SASEGT come from the germline V gene. The CDR3 is CASSEPPDRADEQYF. The CDR3 nucleotides read TGTGCCAGCAGTGAACCCCCCGACAGGGCGGACGAGCAGTACTTC.